These T cell receptor beta chains were read from a single sample in a study of T cells in localized non-small cell lung cancer. Measured with immunoSEQ multiplex PCR; TCRdb has only the in-frame clones, and not every one. The data show about 53,000 clones, with around four fifths seen just once and approximately 18% held by the top ten. This specimen consisted of peripheral blood mononuclear cells, obtained before any cancer treatment. Every receptor here comes from a man between 40 and 75 years old with stage III lung adenocarcinoma. CDR3s include the opening cysteine and the closing phenylalanine or tryptophan. A D gene is named only where the DNA matches it firmly. The listing skips clone size in some rows; elsewhere it reads once, few, many or a size class.

CDR3: CASSRLGRRDYGYTF
DNA: TGTGCCAGCAGCCGCCTCGGACGGCGAGACTATGGCTACACCTTC
length: 15
V: TRBV13
J: TRBJ1-2
D: NA
size: few

CDR3: CAWSPGYGYTF
DNA: TGTGCCTGGAGTCCGGGGTATGGCTACACCTTC
length: 11
V: TRBV30
J: TRBJ1-2
D: NA
size: NA

CDR3: CASSGTSSGNTIYF
DNA: TGTGCCAGCAGCGGCACTTCTTCTGGAAACACCATATATTTT
length: 14
V: TRBV6-6
J: TRBJ1-3
D: NA
size: few

CDR3: CSVGGNTGWRNEQFF
DNA: TGCAGCGTTGGGGGCAATACGGGTTGGCGCAATGAGCAGTTCTTC
length: 15
V: TRBV29-1
J: TRBJ2-1
D: NA
size: NA

CDR3: CASSEAEVTTNEKLFF
DNA: TGTGCCAGCAGTGAAGCTGAGGTAACAACTAATGAAAAACTGTTTTTT
length: 16
V: TRBV2
J: TRBJ1-4
D: NA
size: NA

CDR3: CASGLVGTGRLVGEKLFF
DNA: TGTGCTAGTGGTTTGGTAGGGACAGGGAGGTTGGTAGGCGAAAAACTGTTTTTT
length: 18
V: TRBV12-5
J: TRBJ1-4
D: TRBD1
size: NA

CDR3: CAILVSGTDYGYTF
DNA: TGTGCCATCCTCGTGTCCGGGACAGATTATGGCTACACCTTC
length: 14
V: TRBV7-2
J: TRBJ1-2
D: TRBD1
size: few

CDR3: CASTRTAEAFF
DNA: TGTGCCAGCACCCGGACTGCTGAAGCTTTCTTT
length: 11
V: TRBV7-9
J: TRBJ1-1
D: NA
size: few

CDR3: CASSGQVDSPLHF
DNA: TGTGCCAGCAGTGGGCAAGTTGATTCACCCCTCCACTTT
length: 13
V: TRBV2
J: TRBJ1-6
D: NA
size: NA

CDR3: CSVVSSGSKQYF
DNA: TGCAGCGTTGTCTCTAGCGGGAGCAAGCAGTACTTC
length: 12
V: TRBV29-1
J: TRBJ2-7
D: TRBD2
size: NA

CDR3: CASSKGQVADTQYF
DNA: TGTGCCAGTAGTAAGGGACAGGTGGCAGATACGCAGTATTTT
length: 14
V: TRBV19
J: TRBJ2-3
D: TRBD1
size: NA

CDR3: CASSEYGKSYGYTF
DNA: TGTGCCAGCAGTGAGTACGGTAAAAGCTATGGCTACACCTTC
length: 14
V: TRBV6-1
J: TRBJ1-2
D: NA
size: NA

CDR3: CASSPPARAGVYGYTF
DNA: TGTGCCAGCTCACCACCAGCGAGAGCAGGGGTCTATGGCTACACCTTC
length: 16
V: TRBV18
J: TRBJ1-2
D: NA
size: NA

CDR3: CASSLSINYGYTF
DNA: TGTGCCAGCAGTTTATCGATAAACTATGGCTACACCTTC
length: 13
V: TRBV28
J: TRBJ1-2
D: NA
size: NA

CDR3: CASSTLTTTGEKLFF
DNA: TGTGCCAGTAGTACCCTGACAACAACTGGTGAAAAACTGTTTTTT
length: 15
V: TRBV19
J: TRBJ1-4
D: NA
size: NA

CDR3: CASRNVGGQGNQPQHF
DNA: TGTGCCAGCAGAAACGTAGGGGGGCAAGGCAATCAGCCCCAGCATTTT
length: 16
V: TRBV2
J: TRBJ1-5
D: NA
size: NA

CDR3: CSVAVQGDTEAFF
DNA: TGCAGCGTGGCTGTCCAGGGGGACACTGAAGCTTTCTTT
length: 13
V: TRBV29-1
J: TRBJ1-1
D: TRBD1
size: few

CDR3: CASSVAQMTEQFF
DNA: TGTGCCAGCAGCGTAGCCCAAATGACTGAGCAGTTCTTC
length: 13
V: TRBV9
J: TRBJ2-1
D: NA
size: few

CDR3: CASSGKSEANYGYTF
DNA: TGTGCCAGTAGTGGAAAGTCAGAAGCTAACTATGGCTACACCTTC
length: 15
V: TRBV19
J: TRBJ1-2
D: NA
size: NA

CDR3: CASSRTEQETQYF
DNA: TGTGCCAGCAGCCGGACAGAGCAAGAGACCCAGTACTTC
length: 13
V: TRBV6-1
J: TRBJ2-5
D: NA
size: once

CDR3: CASTSAGLGGYEQYF
DNA: TGTGCCAGCACCTCAGCGGGCCTGGGGGGTTACGAGCAGTACTTC
length: 15
V: TRBV11-2
J: TRBJ2-7
D: NA
size: NA

CDR3: CAWSVGGNTIYF
DNA: TGTGCCTGGAGTGTAGGGGGAAACACCATATATTTT
length: 12
V: TRBV30
J: TRBJ1-3
D: NA
size: NA

CDR3: CASSSGTGNEKLFF
DNA: TGTGCCAGCAGCTCAGGGACGGGCAATGAAAAACTGTTTTTT
length: 14
V: TRBV6-6
J: TRBJ1-4
D: NA
size: NA

CDR3: CASSAGTADTEAFF
DNA: TGTGCCAGCAGCGCAGGGACAGCCGACACTGAAGCTTTCTTT
length: 14
V: TRBV9
J: TRBJ1-1
D: TRBD1
size: NA

CDR3: CASSLAGGYGYTF
DNA: TGTGCCAGCAGCTTGGCGGGGGGTTATGGCTACACCTTC
length: 13
V: TRBV7-2
J: TRBJ1-2
D: NA
size: NA

CDR3: CASSTDSTDTQYF
DNA: TGTGCCAGCAGCACGGACAGCACAGATACGCAGTATTTT
length: 13
V: TRBV6-4
J: TRBJ2-3
D: NA
size: few

CDR3: CAWTTQGGTEAFF
DNA: TGTGCCTGGACTACGCAGGGGGGCACTGAAGCTTTCTTT
length: 13
V: TRBV30
J: TRBJ1-1
D: TRBD1
size: NA

CDR3: CASSLQGMNTEAFF
DNA: TGTGCCAGCAGCCTCCAGGGGATGAACACTGAAGCTTTCTTT
length: 14
V: TRBV5-6
J: TRBJ1-1
D: NA
size: NA

CDR3: CASSPGLTGSTDTQYF
DNA: TGTGCCAGCAGCCCGGGACTTACCGGGAGCACAGATACGCAGTATTTT
length: 16
V: TRBV4-2
J: TRBJ2-3
D: NA
size: NA

CDR3: CASSLAWDREGQPQHF
DNA: TGTGCCAGCAGCTTGGCCTGGGACAGGGAAGGTCAGCCCCAGCATTTT
length: 16
V: TRBV5-6
J: TRBJ1-5
D: TRBD1
size: few

CDR3: CASPGREGRETQYF
DNA: TGTGCCAGCCCGGGGAGGGAAGGGCGAGAGACCCAGTACTTC
length: 14
V: TRBV2
J: TRBJ2-5
D: TRBD2
size: NA

CDR3: CATNRDRGTNEKLFF
DNA: TGTGCCACAAACCGGGACAGGGGAACTAATGAAAAACTGTTTTTT
length: 15
V: TRBV15
J: TRBJ1-4
D: TRBD1
size: NA

CDR3: CASVMNTEAFF
DNA: TGTGCTTCGGTTATGAACACTGAAGCTTTCTTT
length: 11
V: TRBV6-1
J: TRBJ1-1
D: NA
size: once

CDR3: CASSSVTSGPGTDTQYF
DNA: TGCGCCAGCAGCTCGGTAACTAGCGGTCCGGGTACAGATACGCAGTATTTT
length: 17
V: TRBV5-1
J: TRBJ2-3
D: TRBD2
size: few

CDR3: CASSLLFTGTATDTQYF
DNA: TGTGCCAGCAGCTTACTTTTCACCGGGACAGCCACAGATACGCAGTATTTT
length: 17
V: TRBV7-9
J: TRBJ2-3
D: TRBD1
size: few

CDR3: CASSSTSGSTDEQFF
DNA: TGCGCCAGCAGCTCGACTAGCGGGAGTACCGATGAGCAGTTCTTC
length: 15
V: TRBV5-1
J: TRBJ2-1
D: TRBD2
size: NA

CDR3: CASSHRAGYSTDTQYF
DNA: TGTGCCAGCAGCCATAGGGCGGGGTATAGCACAGATACGCAGTATTTT
length: 16
V: TRBV2
J: TRBJ2-3
D: NA
size: NA

CDR3: CASSLALAGETQYF
DNA: TGTGCCAGCAGCTTAGCGTTAGCTGGGGAGACCCAGTACTTC
length: 14
V: TRBV7-2
J: TRBJ2-5
D: NA
size: few

CDR3: CASSVDTGRSPLHF
DNA: TGTGCCAGCAGCGTAGACACAGGGCGTTCACCCCTCCACTTT
length: 14
V: TRBV9
J: TRBJ1-6
D: NA
size: NA

CDR3: CASHDSRDVLGYTF
DNA: TGTGCCAGCCATGACAGCAGGGACGTTCTGGGCTACACCTTC
length: 14
V: TRBV28
J: TRBJ1-2
D: NA
size: NA

CDR3: CASVSGRAGGELFF
DNA: TGTGCCAGCGTTAGCGGGAGGGCCGGCGGGGAGCTGTTTTTT
length: 14
V: TRBV9
J: TRBJ2-2
D: TRBD2
size: NA

CDR3: CASGHNMNTEAFF
DNA: TGTGCCAGCGGGCACAACATGAACACTGAAGCTTTCTTT
length: 13
V: TRBV6-6
J: TRBJ1-1
D: NA
size: once

CDR3: CASSPTRGSIMNTEAFF
DNA: TGTGCCAGCAGTCCTACCCGGGGATCAATAATGAACACTGAAGCTTTCTTT
length: 17
V: TRBV7-2
J: TRBJ1-1
D: NA
size: NA

CDR3: CASSQDVGTALGDTGELFF
DNA: TGCGCCAGCAGCCAAGATGTAGGGACAGCCTTGGGGGACACCGGGGAGCTGTTTTTT
length: 19
V: TRBV4-1
J: TRBJ2-2
D: TRBD1
size: NA

CDR3: CASSLEGQANYNSPLHF
DNA: TGTGCCAGCAGCTTAGAAGGACAGGCCAACTATAATTCACCCCTCCACTTT
length: 17
V: TRBV7-2
J: TRBJ1-6
D: TRBD1
size: few

CDR3: CASGGQGSSGANVLTF
DNA: TGTGCCAGCGGTGGACAGGGAAGCTCTGGGGCCAACGTCCTGACTTTC
length: 16
V: TRBV6-6
J: TRBJ2-6
D: TRBD1
size: NA

CDR3: CASSVGRDAPSYGYTF
DNA: TGTGCCAGCAGCGTAGGCAGGGACGCTCCGAGCTATGGCTACACCTTC
length: 16
V: TRBV9
J: TRBJ1-2
D: NA
size: NA

CDR3: CASCLTGLTYNEQFF
DNA: TGTGCCAGCTGCTTGACTGGCCTCACCTACAATGAGCAGTTCTTC
length: 15
V: TRBV7-2
J: TRBJ2-1
D: NA
size: NA

CDR3: CASASGIYNEQFF
DNA: TGTGCCAGCGCTAGCGGGATTTACAATGAGCAGTTCTTC
length: 13
V: TRBV11-1
J: TRBJ2-1
D: TRBD2
size: few

CDR3: CASMIDLGFGTQYF
DNA: TGTGCCAGTATGATAGACTTGGGGTTTGGGACCCAGTACTTC
length: 14
V: TRBV19
J: TRBJ2-5
D: NA
size: NA

CDR3: CASSLELAGGYTDTQYF
DNA: TGCGCCAGCAGCTTAGAATTAGCGGGGGGCTACACAGATACGCAGTATTTT
length: 17
V: TRBV5-1
J: TRBJ2-3
D: TRBD2
size: NA

CDR3: CASSGYVTVMQDTQYF
DNA: TGTGCCAGCAGCGGATACGTTACAGTCATGCAAGATACGCAGTATTTT
length: 16
V: TRBV21-1
J: TRBJ2-3
D: NA
size: NA

CDR3: CASRGGNQPQHF
DNA: TGTGCCAGCAGGGGGGGAAATCAGCCCCAGCATTTT
length: 12
V: TRBV6-6
J: TRBJ1-5
D: NA
size: once

CDR3: CASSGAEGASTDTQYF
DNA: TGTGCCAGCAGTGGTGCGGAGGGTGCTAGCACAGATACGCAGTATTTT
length: 16
V: TRBV6-1
J: TRBJ2-3
D: NA
size: NA

CDR3: CASSAGRNYGYTF
DNA: TGTGCCAGTAGTGCCGGGCGAAACTATGGCTACACCTTC
length: 13
V: TRBV19
J: TRBJ1-2
D: NA
size: few

CDR3: CASSYSLRAGGNTIYF
DNA: TGTGCCAGCAGTTACTCTCTAAGGGCAGGAGGAAACACCATATATTTT
length: 16
V: TRBV6-5
J: TRBJ1-3
D: NA
size: NA

CDR3: CASSLFSGTSDNEQFF
DNA: TGTGCCAGCAGCCTTTTCTCCGGGACCTCCGACAATGAGCAGTTCTTC
length: 16
V: TRBV4-2
J: TRBJ2-1
D: NA
size: few

CDR3: CASSISSGKGNEQFF
DNA: TGTGCCAGTAGTATATCTAGCGGGAAAGGCAATGAGCAGTTCTTC
length: 15
V: TRBV19
J: TRBJ2-1
D: TRBD2
size: NA